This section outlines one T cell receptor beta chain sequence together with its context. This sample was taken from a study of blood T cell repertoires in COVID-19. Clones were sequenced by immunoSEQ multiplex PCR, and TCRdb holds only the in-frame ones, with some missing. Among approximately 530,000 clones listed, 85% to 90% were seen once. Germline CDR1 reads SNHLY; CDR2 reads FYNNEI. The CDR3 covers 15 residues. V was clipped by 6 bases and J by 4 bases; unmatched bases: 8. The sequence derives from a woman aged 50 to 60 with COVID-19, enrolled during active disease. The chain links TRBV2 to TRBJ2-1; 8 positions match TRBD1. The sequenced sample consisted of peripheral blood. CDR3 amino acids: CASRTDRGSYNEQFF. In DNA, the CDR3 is TGTGCCAGCAGGACCGACAGGGGATCATACAATGAGCAGTTCTTC.